These T cell receptor beta chains were read from a single sample in a study of response to subunit inactivated influenza vaccine. Each CDR3 protein is one row after TCRdb ran MiXCR on the RT-PCR reads. The data hold approximately 500,000 distinct CDR3 sequences, with roughly 13% observed a single time. Sample: PBMCs from blood, taken more than 35 days after vaccination. These TCRs come from a man aged 45 to 65 who received an inactivated influenza vaccine. Both conserved end residues are part of each CDR3. A D gene is named only where the DNA matches it firmly. Rows may omit the clone size; those that give it use once, few, many or a size class.

J gene,V gene,clone size,D gene,CDR3 protein,CDR3 DNA
TRBJ1-6,TRBV5-6,-,TRBD1,CASSLGGGAYSPLHF,TGTGCCAGCAGCTTGGGAGGGGGCGCGTATTCACCCCTCCACTTT
TRBJ1-2,TRBV12-3/TRBV12-4,many,-,CASSLSGSGYTF,TGTGCCAGCAGTTTGTCAGGGAGTGGCTACACCTTC
TRBJ2-1,TRBV5-1,-,-,CASSPYSLYNEQFF,TGCGCCAGCAGCCCCTACAGTCTTTACAATGAGCAGTTCTTC
TRBJ2-7,TRBV25-1,-,TRBD2,CASSEGLAGGSYEQYF,TGTGCCAGCAGTGAAGGGCTAGCGGGGGGCTCCTACGAGCAGTACTTC
TRBJ2-1,TRBV4-2,-,TRBD2,CASSLLAVGGNEQFF,TGTGCCAGCAGCCTACTAGCGGTCGGAGGGAATGAGCAGTTCTTC
TRBJ1-2,TRBV6-5,-,TRBD1,CASSYSTGGYGYTF,TGTGCCAGCAGTTACTCAACAGGGGGCTATGGCTACACCTTC
TRBJ2-1,TRBV28,-,-,CASTQESEQFF,TGTGCCAGCACCCAGGAGAGTGAGCAGTTCTTC
TRBJ1-1,TRBV20-1,-,-,CSASPGGTEAFF,TGCAGTGCTAGCCCCGGAGGGACTGAAGCTTTCTTT
TRBJ2-1,TRBV12-3/TRBV12-4,-,-,CASTNSFEQFF,TGTGCCAGCACCAATTCGTTTGAGCAGTTCTTC
TRBJ2-3,TRBV20-1,-,-,CSAGIRAGDLRDTQYF,TGCAGTGCCGGAATCAGGGCAGGGGATTTAAGGGATACGCAGTATTTT
TRBJ2-5,TRBV20-1,-,-,CSARRDSQERETQYF,TGCAGTGCTAGACGGGACTCTCAGGAGCGGGAGACCCAGTACTTC
TRBJ2-1,TRBV6-2/TRBV6-3,few,-,CASSYSIRDLRYNEQFF,TGTGCCAGCAGTTACTCGATCCGAGACCTTCGCTACAATGAGCAGTTCTTC
TRBJ2-7,TRBV12-3/TRBV12-4,-,TRBD2,CASSLSAGGLSSYEQYF,TGTGCCAGCAGTTTGTCAGCGGGAGGTCTGAGCTCCTACGAGCAGTACTTC
TRBJ2-2,TRBV28,many,TRBD2,CASSLFGLAGDTGELFF,TGTGCCAGCAGTTTGTTTGGACTAGCGGGTGACACCGGGGAGCTGTTTTTT
TRBJ2-7,TRBV7-2,few,-,CASSLIPGSSYEQYF,TGTGCCAGCAGCTTAATTCCGGGGAGCTCCTACGAGCAGTACTTC
TRBJ2-7,TRBV12-3/TRBV12-4,few,TRBD2,CASSSLGLAGAQPYEQYF,TGTGCCAGCAGTTCCCTGGGACTAGCGGGGGCCCAACCCTACGAGCAGTACTTC
TRBJ1-1,TRBV5-8,-,-,CASSLVAKGGGTEAFF,TGTGCCAGCAGCTTGGTGGCTAAGGGAGGTGGTACTGAAGCTTTCTTT
TRBJ2-3,TRBV11-2,-,TRBD2,CASSLDLAGREDTQYF,TGTGCCAGCAGCTTAGATCTGGCAGGGAGGGAAGATACGCAGTATTTT
TRBJ2-1,TRBV20-1,-,-,CSARVGVSYNEQFF,TGCAGTGCTAGAGTAGGCGTCTCCTACAATGAGCAGTTCTTC
TRBJ2-3,TRBV29-1,-,-,CSVEMLTHGTDTQYF,TGCAGCGTTGAAATGCTGACGCACGGCACAGATACGCAGTATTTT
TRBJ2-1,TRBV20-1,many,-,CSAVNPDPGSGNEQFF,TGCAGTGCCGTTAACCCGGACCCCGGATCGGGTAATGAGCAGTTCTTC
TRBJ2-7,TRBV20-1,-,TRBD1,CSAYPGTGLSYEQYF,TGCAGTGCTTACCCCGGGACAGGTTTGTCCTACGAGCAGTACTTC
TRBJ2-3,TRBV6-5,-,-,CASSYAGARADTQYF,TGTGCCAGCAGTTACGCGGGGGCCCGCGCAGATACGCAGTATTTT
TRBJ2-5,TRBV20-1,few,-,CSAPRQASETQYF,TGCAGTGCTCCCAGGCAGGCCTCAGAGACCCAGTACTTC
TRBJ1-6,TRBV12-3/TRBV12-4,-,-,CASSRPNSPLHF,TGTGCCAGCAGCCGACCAAATTCACCCCTCCACTTT
TRBJ2-3,TRBV7-2,few,-,CASSRGQIDTQYF,TGTGCCAGCAGCCGGGGGCAAATAGATACGCAGTATTTT
TRBJ2-3,TRBV29-1,few,TRBD1,CSVEPRQGFADTQYF,TGCAGCGTTGAGCCCAGACAGGGGTTTGCAGATACGCAGTATTTT
TRBJ1-5,TRBV7-9,-,-,CAVGDPGVANQPQHF,TGTGCCGTGGGGGACCCCGGGGTCGCAAATCAGCCCCAGCATTTT
TRBJ1-2,TRBV6-5,few,TRBD1,CASSSGQGGGRFYGYTF,TGTGCCAGCAGTTCTGGACAGGGCGGCGGACGGTTCTATGGCTACACCTTC
TRBJ2-3,TRBV28,few,-,CASRRDRTAWDTDTQYF,TGTGCCAGCAGAAGAGACCGGACAGCTTGGGACACAGATACGCAGTATTTT
TRBJ2-1,TRBV5-6,-,TRBD2,CASLLGGGNYNEQFF,TGTGCCAGCCTCCTGGGCGGGGGGAACTACAATGAGCAGTTCTTC
TRBJ2-3,TRBV29-1,many,TRBD1,CSARQGARDTQYF,TGCAGCGCTCGACAGGGGGCGCGGGATACGCAGTATTTT
TRBJ2-7,TRBV12-3/TRBV12-4,few,TRBD2,CASSLGVAGLAGGEQYF,TGTGCCAGCAGCCTGGGTGTGGCGGGACTAGCGGGAGGGGAGCAGTACTTC
TRBJ2-7,TRBV4-3,-,TRBD1,CASSLGQGTGEQYF,TGCGCCAGCAGCCTGGGACAGGGGACGGGCGAGCAGTACTTC
TRBJ2-6,TRBV11-1,-,-,CASSPQQGAPSGANVLTF,TGTGCCAGCAGCCCGCAACAGGGCGCACCCTCTGGGGCCAACGTCCTGACTTTC
TRBJ2-7,TRBV3-1,-,TRBD2,CASSSGTLSYEQYF,TGTGCCAGCTCAAGCGGGACCCTCTCCTACGAGCAGTACTTC
TRBJ2-7,TRBV19,few,-,CASSREGGFYEQYF,TGTGCCAGTTCACGTGAAGGCGGATTTTACGAGCAGTACTTC
TRBJ1-5,TRBV6-2/TRBV6-3,few,-,CASSPRAGNQPQHF,TGTGCCAGCAGTCCCCGGGCTGGCAATCAGCCCCAGCATTTT
TRBJ2-7,TRBV7-2,few,-,CASSLAADSSYEQYF,TGTGCCAGCAGCTTAGCCGCAGACAGTAGCTACGAGCAGTACTTC
TRBJ2-1,TRBV7-2,few,TRBD1,CASSRTGGFHEQFF,TGTGCCAGCAGTCGGACAGGGGGCTTCCATGAGCAGTTCTTC
TRBJ2-7,TRBV4-3,-,TRBD2,CASSQGTSGTSYEQYF,TGCGCCAGCAGCCAGGGGACTAGCGGGACGTCCTACGAGCAGTACTTC
TRBJ2-3,TRBV3-1,few,-,CASSVDSYTDTQYF,TGTGCCAGCAGCGTGGACAGCTACACAGATACGCAGTATTTT
TRBJ2-4,TRBV6-2/TRBV6-3,few,-,CASSSSPTRPNLAKNIQYF,TGTGCCAGCAGTTCCTCGCCTACAAGACCAAACCTAGCCAAAAACATTCAGTACTTC
TRBJ1-2,TRBV7-2,-,-,CASSPAGWMGGYTF,TGTGCCAGCAGCCCGGCAGGGTGGATGGGTGGCTACACCTTC
TRBJ2-2,TRBV24-1,-,-,CATSRGQNTGELFF,TGTGCCACCAGTAGGGGACAGAACACCGGGGAGCTGTTTTTT
TRBJ2-5,TRBV20-1,few,TRBD2,CSARLPGLAGGEETQYF,TGCAGTGCTAGACTACCGGGACTAGCGGGAGGGGAAGAGACCCAGTACTTC
TRBJ2-2,TRBV30,-,TRBD2,CARASGPNTGELFF,TGTGCCAGAGCTAGCGGCCCGAACACCGGGGAGCTGTTTTTT
TRBJ2-7,TRBV29-1,-,TRBD2,CSVGGLVVHEQYF,TGCAGCGTCGGGGGACTAGTAGTCCACGAGCAGTACTTC
TRBJ2-7,TRBV29-1,many,-,CSVGGFRTEQYF,TGCAGCGTTGGGGGCTTTCGGACCGAGCAGTACTTC
TRBJ1-3,TRBV3-1,few,TRBD1,CASSHQDRGPGNTIYF,TGTGCCAGCAGCCATCAGGACAGGGGGCCTGGAAACACCATATATTTT
TRBJ1-1,TRBV7-9,-,TRBD1,CAVGQQNTEAFF,TGTGCCGTGGGACAGCAGAACACTGAAGCTTTCTTT
TRBJ2-1,TRBV9,few,TRBD2,CASSQGLAGGRNEQFF,TGTGCCAGCAGTCAGGGACTAGCGGGAGGGAGGAATGAGCAGTTCTTC
TRBJ1-4,TRBV6-1,many,-,CASSAGSSTNEKLFF,TGTGCCAGCAGTGCCGGGTCCTCAACTAATGAAAAACTGTTTTTT
TRBJ2-3,TRBV6-1,-,TRBD2,CASPREAGARSTDTQYF,TGTGCCAGCCCCCGCGAAGCGGGAGCTCGAAGCACAGATACGCAGTATTTT